In its sample, the clone carrying this T cell receptor (beta chain) was seen once. The data are from a study of T cell responses to AZD1222 COVID-19 vaccine. Sequencing used immunoSEQ multiplex PCR; TCRdb keeps in-frame clones, though not all of them. Here the sample spans 99,000 or so clones, 88% being singletons. V lost 6 bases to trimming and J lost 6 bases, with 18 bases between them. This CDR3 comprises 15 residues. In germline, CDR1 is MNHEY, CDR2 SMNVEV (reference sequence). The source material was peripheral blood, sampled on day 0 of AZD1222 vaccination. V and J are TRBV27 and TRBJ1-5, with D maybe TRBD1 (6 bases). The sequence derives from an adult in good health. The CDR3 nucleotides read TGTGCCAGCAGGCTCGCCTCGAGGGGGAGTCAGCCCCAGCATTTT. Residues: CASRLASRGSQPQHF.